The next 24 T cell receptor beta chains were all read from a single sample in a study of cytomegalovirus exposure and HLA in healthy donors. Data came from immunoSEQ multiplex PCR; TCRdb stores just in-frame clones and leaves some out. This sample has 130,000 or so clones, with under 90% found just once. The specimen sequenced was PBMCs. The origin of the receptors is a man aged 25-45 years in good health and CMV-seronegative.

This chain links TRBV19 with TRBJ2-7; 8 nucleotides match TRBD2. CDR1 and CDR2 from the germline V gene are LNHDA and SQIVND (reference sequence). Unmatched junction bases numbered 4, after V lost 6 bases and J lost 0 bases. This CDR3 is 14 amino acids long. The CDR3 region is CASRSLADSYEQYF. The CDR3 DNA is TGTGCCAGTAGGTCACTAGCGGACTCCTACGAGCAGTACTTC.

The chain recombines TRBV5-4 with TRBJ2-2; TRBD1 matches 7 bases. The V segment lost 0 bases and the J segment 3 bases; nucleotides outside the gene matches: 5. CDR3 size: 16 residues. Germline values: CDR1 SGHNT, CDR2 YYREEE (reference sequence). In nucleotides, the CDR3 is TGTGCCAGCAGCTTGGAAACAGGGGTGGACACCGGGGAGCTGTTTTTT. Its translation: CASSLETGVDTGELFF.

The chain is built from TRBV5-1 and TRBJ2-1; 7 nucleotides align to TRBD1. The CDR3 has 14 residues. Trimming took 0 bases from V and 5 from J; bases not matched to a gene: 2. From germline, CDR1 is SGHRS and CDR2 YFSETQ. The CDR3 is CASSLGDSHNEQFF. The CDR3 nucleotides are TGCGCCAGCAGCTTGGGGGACAGCCACAATGAGCAGTTCTTC.

The J gene is TRBJ2-5, the V gene TRBV19; tentatively, D is TRBD1 (7 bases). V was cut by 11 bases and J by 4 bases, with 26 bases left in between. The CDR3 covers 16 residues. The germline gives CDR1 LNHDA, CDR2 SQIVND (reference sequence). CDR3 DNA sequence: TGTGCCGAATATGCCCGGGGACAGCTGGGAGGAGAGACCCAGTACTTC. This codes for CAEYARGQLGGETQYF. The full variable domain, rest sourced from reference TRBV19 and TRBJ2-5, is DGGITQSPKYLFRKEGQNVTLSCEQNLNHDAMYWYRQDPGQGLRLIYYSQIVNDFQKGDIAEGYSVSREKKESFPLTVTSAQKNPTAFYLCAEYARGQLGGETQYFGPGTRLLVL.

The chain couples TRBV28 to TRBJ1-2, with a weak D call TRBD1 (6 bases). In germline, CDR1 is MDHEN, CDR2 SYDVKM. V lost 1 base and J lost 8, with 11 bases in between. CDR3 length: 13 residues. The CDR3 spells CASSLLAGEGYTF. In DNA form, the CDR3 reads TGTGCCAGCAGTTTATTGGCAGGGGAGGGCTACACCTTC.

The chain joins TRBV6-1 to TRBJ2-1; 7 nucleotides align to TRBD1. This CDR3 has 10 amino acids. V trimming: 11 bases; J trimming: 9 bases; junction bases outside the gene matches: 4. Germline V gene data show CDR1 as MNHNS and CDR2 as SASEGT. CDR3 in DNA: TGTGCCGGATACAGGGGTGAGCAGTTCTTC. This codes for CAGYRGEQFF.

The rearrangement joins TRBV4-1 to TRBJ1-1, with TRBD1 matching over 7 bases. The CDR3 has 17 amino acids. J was trimmed by 0 bases and V by 1 base; bases with no gene match: 8. CDR1 is MGHRA, CDR2 YSYEKL, per germline. CDR3 in amino acids: CASSQGLDRYMNTEAFF. The CDR3 nucleotides read TGCGCCAGCAGCCAAGGACTGGACAGGTACATGAACACTGAAGCTTTCTTT.

This chain joins TRBV7-2 and TRBJ2-7; 9 bases are a match to TRBD1. The germline V gene has CDR1 SGHTA and CDR2 FQGNSA. CDR3 length: 15 amino acids. V lost 4 bases to trimming and J lost 2 bases; unmatched junction nucleotides: 6. The CDR3 DNA reads as TGTGCCAGCAGCTCGGGACAGGGTAGTACCTACGAGCAGTACTTC. Amino acid sequence: CASSSGQGSTYEQYF.

V usage is TRBV12-5 and J usage is TRBJ1-6; no definite D call. Trimming removed 7 bases at V and 0 bases at J, with 10 bases between. The CDR3 contains 15 residues. Per germline, CDR1 LGHNT and CDR2 FRNRAP. In DNA form, the CDR3 reads TGTGCTAGTGATTCTGCGAGCTCCTATAATTCACCCCTCCACTTT. Its protein product is CASDSASSYNSPLHF.

CDR3 amino acids: CASSRQGSNQPQHF. CDR3 bases: TGTGCCAGCAGCCGACAGGGTAGCAATCAGCCCCAGCATTTT. This chain connects TRBV14 to TRBJ1-5; 7 nucleotides agree with TRBD1. The CDR3 consists of 14 residues. The germline gives CDR1 SGHDN, CDR2 FVKESK. V lost 4 bases to trimming and J lost 0 bases; unmatched junction nucleotides: 0.

V gene TRBV12-5 combines with J gene TRBJ2-7, with 7 bases matching TRBD2. J gave up 4 bases and V 5 bases, and 5 bases lay outside the gene matches. Germline CDR1 and CDR2: LGHNT and FRNRAP. The CDR3 spans 13 residues. DNA for the CDR3: TGTGCTAGTGGTCGGGGGGAGGATTACGAGCAGTACTTC. Residues: CASGRGEDYEQYF.

This clone was counted a single time. The V gene is TRBV19, the J gene TRBJ1-5; D unresolved. Per the germline V gene, CDR1 is LNHDA and CDR2 is SQIVND (reference sequence). This CDR3 region has 16 residues. Trimming cost V 7 bases and J 3 bases, with 19 bases left between them. CDR3 in amino acids: CASTLSSGETNQPQHF. CDR3 sequence (DNA): TGTGCCAGTACCCTCTCGAGCGGTGAAACCAATCAGCCCCAGCATTTT.

The count of this clone is one. This rearrangement joins TRBV4-1 to TRBJ1-1; perhaps TRBD1 as D (5 bases). Germline CDR1 and CDR2: MGHRA and YSYEKL. This CDR3 is 16 amino acids long. Trimming left V 2 bases short and J 1 base short, with 14 bases between. The CDR3 protein is CASSQIGRGENTEAFF. Here the CDR3 DNA reads TGCGCCAGCAGCCAAATCGGACGGGGGGAGAACACTGAAGCTTTCTTT.

This clone was observed a single time. The chain joins TRBV7-2 to TRBJ2-3; 7 bases match TRBD2. V was pared by 0 bases and J by 4 bases, with 10 bases of the junction left unmatched. This CDR3 is 17 amino acids long. Germline CDR1 SGHTA, CDR2 FQGNSA. The CDR3 DNA sequence: TGTGCCAGCAGCTTAGCCGGCAGCGGGGTGTTCGCAGATACGCAGTATTTT. Translating gives CASSLAGSGVFADTQYF.

This clone has only one observation. This chain uses TRBV19 with TRBJ2-1; 10 bases line up with TRBD1. V dropped 1 base and J dropped 4; count of bases not matched to a gene: 4. This CDR3 has 16 residues. Per germline, CDR1 LNHDA and CDR2 SQIVND (reference sequence). CDR3 residues: CASSIAWTGGYNEQFF. The CDR3 coding sequence is TGTGCCAGTAGTATAGCCTGGACAGGGGGTTACAATGAGCAGTTCTTC.

This chain links TRBV29-1 with TRBJ2-5, with D possibly matching TRBD1 (6 bases). The V and J ends lost 4 bases and 1 base respectively, with 10 bases between them. The CDR3 extends over 13 amino acids. Germline loops: CDR1 SQVTM, CDR2 ANQGSEA. Here the CDR3 reads CSVADRFQETQYF. The CDR3 DNA is TGCAGCGTTGCCGACAGGTTCCAAGAGACCCAGTACTTC.

The rearrangement links TRBV15 to TRBJ2-7; TRBD1 is a possible D gene (6 bases). Germline lookup yields CDR1 LNHNV and CDR2 YYDKDF (reference sequence). This CDR3 has 14 residues. V was trimmed by 6 bases and J by 2 bases, leaving 14 bases between them. This CDR3 is CATSLAGVTYEQYF. The CDR3 nucleotides read TGTGCCACCAGTCTCGCAGGGGTCACCTACGAGCAGTACTTC.

The chain couples TRBV19 to TRBJ1-2, with 7 bases fitting TRBD1. Trimming cost V 6 bases and J 4 bases; bases outside gene matches: 8. Germline assignment: CDR1 LNHDA and CDR2 SQIVND (reference sequence). This CDR3 comprises 14 residues. The CDR3 here is CASRRLQGTYGYTF. DNA for the CDR3: TGTGCCAGTAGACGACTACAGGGGACCTATGGCTACACCTTC.

The V call is TRBV7-8, the J call TRBJ1-2; TRBD1 is a possible D gene (5 bases). The ends were cut back, 4 bases at V and 8 bases at J, with 11 bases in the middle. In germline, CDR1 is SGHVS, CDR2 FQNEAQ. This CDR3 is built from 12 residues. In nucleotides, the CDR3 is TGTGCCAGCAGCTCGCAGGGTTTGGGCTACACCTTC. Its translation: CASSSQGLGYTF.

The CDR3 sequence: CASSLDRAPPLHF. For the CDR3, the DNA is TGCGCCAGCAGCCTTGACAGGGCTCCACCCCTCCACTTT. The chain recombines TRBV4-1 with TRBJ1-6, with 7 bases fitting TRBD1. Per germline, CDR1 MGHRA and CDR2 YSYEKL. The V gene end was trimmed by 4 bases and the J gene end by 11 bases; junction bases not matched to a gene: 5. The CDR3 loop spans 13 amino acids.

The table lists this clone with a count of one. The rearrangement joins TRBV7-6 to TRBJ2-3; perhaps TRBD2 as D (6 bases). Trimming shortened V by 4 bases and J by 2 bases, and 16 bases separated the two germline ends. There are 16 residues in the CDR3. CDR1 and CDR2 (germline): SGHVS, FNYEAQ. In nucleotides, the CDR3 is TGTGCCAGCAGCTCGAGGGACTCCCAGATCACAGATACGCAGTATTTT. Translation: CASSSRDSQITDTQYF.

The chain's CDR3 is CASISRDWAGNTIYF. CDR3 bases: TGTGCCAGCATTTCCCGGGACTGGGCGGGAAACACCATATATTTT. The chain is built from TRBV6-1 and TRBJ1-3, with D possibly being TRBD1 (5 bases). Trimming left V 7 bases short and J 4 bases short, with 17 bases between. CDR1 is MNHNS and CDR2 is SASEGT in the germline V gene. This CDR3 is 15 amino acids long.

The chain recombines TRBV20-1 with TRBJ2-1; tentatively, D is TRBD2 (6 bases). V lost 5 bases, J lost 8 bases, and 10 bases lay in between. The CDR3 is made up of 11 amino acids. Germline CDR1 and CDR2: DFQATT and SNEGSKA (reference sequence). The CDR3 region is CSAHPGDEQFF. As DNA, the CDR3 is TGCAGTGCTCACCCGGGGGATGAGCAGTTCTTC.

This clone was recorded once. The V and J genes are TRBV5-6 and TRBJ1-2; D uncertain. This CDR3 is built from 12 residues. Germline V gene sequence: CDR1 SGHDT, CDR2 YYEEEE. V was trimmed by 5 bases and J by 5 bases, leaving 10 bases between them. In DNA, the CDR3 is TGTGCCAGCAGTTCTACCCTGTATGGCTACACCTTC. It specifies CASSSTLYGYTF.